This entry is about one T cell receptor (beta chain). Its target is not known. Trimming stripped 4 bases from V and 3 bases from J, with 4 bases between. The germline gives CDR1 SNHLY, CDR2 FYNNEI. This CDR3 comprises 12 residues. This entry comes from a study of T cell responses to AZD1222 COVID-19 vaccine. Here immunoSEQ multiplex PCR was the method, and the copy in TCRdb shows in-frame clones only, minus some. The sample yields 90,000 to 120,000 clones, about 90% seen once. Findings and limits, study-wide: Nearly half of spike-specific TCRs reportedly target unmutated variant regions. Sampled repertoires all dated from after the peak T cell response. The donor group comprised mostly white British people and more females; the analysis possibly underestimated clonal diversity.

The chain couples TRBV2 to TRBJ1-5; no definite D call. The material was peripheral blood, obtained 28 days after the second AZD1222 dose. The TCR comes from an adult who received the AZD1222 COVID-19 vaccine. The CDR3 coding sequence is TGTGCCAGCAGTGTATACAATCAGCCCCAGCATTTT. Protein: CASSVYNQPQHF.